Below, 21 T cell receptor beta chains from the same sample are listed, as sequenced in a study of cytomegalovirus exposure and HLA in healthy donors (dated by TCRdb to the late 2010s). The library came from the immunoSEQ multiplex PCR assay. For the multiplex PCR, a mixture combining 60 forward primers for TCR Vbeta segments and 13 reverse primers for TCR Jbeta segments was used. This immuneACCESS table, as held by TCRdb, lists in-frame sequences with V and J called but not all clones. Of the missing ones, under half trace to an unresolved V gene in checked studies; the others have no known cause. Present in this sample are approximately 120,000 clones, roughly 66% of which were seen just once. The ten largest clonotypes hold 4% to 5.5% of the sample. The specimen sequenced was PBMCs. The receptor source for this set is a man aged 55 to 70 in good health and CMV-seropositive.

The CDR3 is CASSSGGPGHNEQFF. In DNA, the CDR3 is TGTGCCAGCAGCTCCGGGGGGCCAGGCCACAATGAGCAGTTCTTC. V gene TRBV11-3 combines with J gene TRBJ2-1, with a weak D call TRBD2 (7 bases). From germline, CDR1 is SGHNT and CDR2 YENEEA. Deletions cut 4 bases from V and 5 bases from J, with 15 bases between. CDR3 size: 15 residues.

The CDR3 sequence is CAWSTGLAGINGNEQFF. CDR3 bases: TGTGCCTGGAGTACAGGACTAGCGGGGATAAACGGCAATGAGCAGTTCTTC. The chain couples TRBV30 to TRBJ2-1, with 12 bases fitting TRBD2. The CDR3 extends over 17 amino acids. Trimming removed 2 bases from V and 6 bases from J; junction bases left unmatched: 11. CDR1 GTSNPN and CDR2 SVGIG come from the germline V gene (reference sequence).

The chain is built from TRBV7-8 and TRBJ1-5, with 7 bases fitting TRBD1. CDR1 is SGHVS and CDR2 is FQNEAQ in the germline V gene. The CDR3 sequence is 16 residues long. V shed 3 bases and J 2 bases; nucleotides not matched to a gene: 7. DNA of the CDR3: TGTGCCAGCAGCTTTTTATTTACAGGGGGCAATCAGCCCCAGCATTTT. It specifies CASSFLFTGGNQPQHF.

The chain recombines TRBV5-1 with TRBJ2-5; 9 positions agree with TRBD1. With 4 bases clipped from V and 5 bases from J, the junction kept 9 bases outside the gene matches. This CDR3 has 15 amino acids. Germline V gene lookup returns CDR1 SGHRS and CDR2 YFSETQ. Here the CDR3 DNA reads TGCGCCAGCAGCCCCAACACAGGGGGCGCGGAGACCCAGTACTTC. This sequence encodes CASSPNTGGAETQYF. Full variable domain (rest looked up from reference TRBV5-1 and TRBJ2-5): KAGVTQTPRYLIKTRGQQVTLSCSPISGHRSVSWYQQTPGQGLQFLFEYFSETQRNKGNFPGRFSGRQFSNSRSEMNVSTLELGDSALYLCASSPNTGGAETQYFGPGTRLLVL.

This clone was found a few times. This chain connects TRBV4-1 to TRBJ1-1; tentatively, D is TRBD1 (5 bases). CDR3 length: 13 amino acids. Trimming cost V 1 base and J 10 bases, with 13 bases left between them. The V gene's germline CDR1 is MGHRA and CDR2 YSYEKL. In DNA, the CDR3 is TGCGCCAGCAGCCAAGTAAATGGGGCGGTAGCTTTCTTT. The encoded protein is CASSQVNGAVAFF.

CDR3 DNA: TGTGCCAGCAGCTCTGGACAGACCTTGAACACTGAAGCTTTCTTT. Encoded protein: CASSSGQTLNTEAFF. V gene TRBV5-4 combines with J gene TRBJ1-1; the D gene is possibly TRBD1 (6 bases). With 3 bases removed from V and 0 bases from J, the gap between germline ends came to 12 bases. Germline V gene lookup returns CDR1 SGHNT and CDR2 YYREEE (reference sequence). The CDR3 is made up of 15 amino acids. The complete variable domain, with remaining parts taken from reference TRBV5-4 and TRBJ1-1, reads ETGVTQSPTHLIKTRGQQVTLRCSSQSGHNTVSWYQQALGQGPQFIFQYYREEENGRGNFPPRFSGLQFPNYSSELNVNALELDDSALYLCASSSGQTLNTEAFFGQGTRLTVV.

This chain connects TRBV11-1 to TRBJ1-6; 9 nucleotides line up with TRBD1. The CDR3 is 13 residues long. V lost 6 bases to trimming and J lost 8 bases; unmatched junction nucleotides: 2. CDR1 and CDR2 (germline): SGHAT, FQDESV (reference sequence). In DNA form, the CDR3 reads TGTGCCAGCAGGCGGACAGGGGATTCACCCCTCCACTTT. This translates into CASRRTGDSPLHF.

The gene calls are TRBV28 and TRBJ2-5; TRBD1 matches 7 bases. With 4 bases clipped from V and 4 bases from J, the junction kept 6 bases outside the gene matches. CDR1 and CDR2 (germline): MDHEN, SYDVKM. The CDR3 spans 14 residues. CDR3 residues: CASSSGQARETQYF. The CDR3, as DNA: TGTGCCAGCAGTTCCGGACAGGCTAGAGAGACCCAGTACTTC. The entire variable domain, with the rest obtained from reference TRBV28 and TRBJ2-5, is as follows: DVKVTQSSRYLVKRTGEKVFLECVQDMDHENMFWYRQDPGLGLRLIYFSYDVKMKEKGDIPEGYSVSREKKERFSLILESASTNQTSMYLCASSSGQARETQYFGPGTRLLVL.

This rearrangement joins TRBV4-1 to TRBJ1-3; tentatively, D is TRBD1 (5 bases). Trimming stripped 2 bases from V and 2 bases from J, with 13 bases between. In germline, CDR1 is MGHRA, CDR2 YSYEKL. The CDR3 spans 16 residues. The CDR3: CASSQRAMGPGNTIYF. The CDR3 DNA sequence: TGCGCCAGCAGCCAAAGGGCGATGGGGCCTGGAAACACCATATATTTT.

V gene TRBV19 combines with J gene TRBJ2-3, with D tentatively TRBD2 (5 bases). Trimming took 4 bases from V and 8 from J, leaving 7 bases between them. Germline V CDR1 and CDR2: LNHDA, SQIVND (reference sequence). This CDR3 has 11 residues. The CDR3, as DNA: TGTGCCAGTAGTAATGCGGGTACGCAGTATTTT. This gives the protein CASSNAGTQYF.

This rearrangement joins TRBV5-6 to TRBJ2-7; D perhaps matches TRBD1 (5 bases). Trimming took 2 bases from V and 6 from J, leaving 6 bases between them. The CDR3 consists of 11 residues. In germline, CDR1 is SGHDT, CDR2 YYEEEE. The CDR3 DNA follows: TGTGCCAGCAGCTTCAGGGTCGAGCAGTACTTC. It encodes CASSFRVEQYF.

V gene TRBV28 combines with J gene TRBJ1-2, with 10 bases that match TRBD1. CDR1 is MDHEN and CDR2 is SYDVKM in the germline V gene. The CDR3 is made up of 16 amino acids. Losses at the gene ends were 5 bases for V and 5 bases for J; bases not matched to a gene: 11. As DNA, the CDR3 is TGTGCCAGCAGTCACATGGCGGACAGGGGGTTGTATGGCTACACCTTC. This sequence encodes CASSHMADRGLYGYTF.

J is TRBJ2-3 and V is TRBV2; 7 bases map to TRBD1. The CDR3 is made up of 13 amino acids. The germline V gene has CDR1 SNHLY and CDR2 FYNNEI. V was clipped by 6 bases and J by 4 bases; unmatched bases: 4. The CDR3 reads CASRSGTADTQYF. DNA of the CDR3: TGTGCCAGCAGGTCTGGGACAGCAGATACGCAGTATTTT.

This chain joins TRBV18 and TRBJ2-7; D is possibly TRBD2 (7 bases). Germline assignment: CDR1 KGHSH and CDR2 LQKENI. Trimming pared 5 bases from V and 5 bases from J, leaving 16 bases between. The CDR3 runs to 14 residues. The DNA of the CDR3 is TGTGCCAGCTCAATGTCGGCGGGGGACAACGAGCAGTACTTC. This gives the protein CASSMSAGDNEQYF. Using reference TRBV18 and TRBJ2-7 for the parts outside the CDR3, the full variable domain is NAGVMQNPRHLVRRRGQEARLRCSPMKGHSHVYWYRQLPEEGLKFMVYLQKENIIDESGMPKERFSAEFPKEGPSILRIQQVVRGDSAAYFCASSMSAGDNEQYFGPGTRLTVT.

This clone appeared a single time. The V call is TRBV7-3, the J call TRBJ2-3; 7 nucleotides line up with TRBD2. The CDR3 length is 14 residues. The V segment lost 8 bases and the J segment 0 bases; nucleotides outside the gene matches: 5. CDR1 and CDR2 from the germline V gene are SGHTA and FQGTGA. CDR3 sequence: CASSRGLSTDTQYF. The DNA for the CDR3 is TGTGCCAGCTCAAGGGGACTAAGCACAGATACGCAGTATTTT.

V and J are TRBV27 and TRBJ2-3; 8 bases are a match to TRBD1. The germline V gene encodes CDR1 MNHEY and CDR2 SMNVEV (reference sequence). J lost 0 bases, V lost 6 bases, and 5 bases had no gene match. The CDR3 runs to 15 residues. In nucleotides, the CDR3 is TGTGCCAGCAGAGGACAGGGAAAAAGCACAGATACGCAGTATTTT. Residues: CASRGQGKSTDTQYF.

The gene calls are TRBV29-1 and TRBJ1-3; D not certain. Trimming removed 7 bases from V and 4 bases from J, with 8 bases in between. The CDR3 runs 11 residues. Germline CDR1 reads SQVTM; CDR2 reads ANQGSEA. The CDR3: CSGGIGNTIYF. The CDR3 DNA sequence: TGCAGCGGAGGGATAGGAAACACCATATATTTT.

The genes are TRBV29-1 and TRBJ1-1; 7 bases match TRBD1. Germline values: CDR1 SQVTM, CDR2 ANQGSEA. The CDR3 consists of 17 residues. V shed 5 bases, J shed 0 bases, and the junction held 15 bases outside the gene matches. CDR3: CSVMDSGTVGLNTEAFF. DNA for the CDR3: TGCAGCGTTATGGACTCCGGGACAGTGGGCCTGAACACTGAAGCTTTCTTT.

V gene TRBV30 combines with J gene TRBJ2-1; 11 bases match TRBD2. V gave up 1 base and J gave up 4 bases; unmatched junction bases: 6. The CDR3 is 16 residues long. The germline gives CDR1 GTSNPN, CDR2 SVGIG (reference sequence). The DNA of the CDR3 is TGTGCCTGGAGTGAGCTCCTAGCGGGGGGTTACAATGAGCAGTTCTTC. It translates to CAWSELLAGGYNEQFF.

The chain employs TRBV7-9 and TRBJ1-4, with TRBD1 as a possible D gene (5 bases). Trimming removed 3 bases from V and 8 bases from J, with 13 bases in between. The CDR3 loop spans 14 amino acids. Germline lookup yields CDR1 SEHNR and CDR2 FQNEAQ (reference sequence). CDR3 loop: CASSLAAGREKLFF. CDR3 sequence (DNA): TGTGCCAGCAGCTTGGCGGCAGGGAGGGAAAAACTGTTTTTT.

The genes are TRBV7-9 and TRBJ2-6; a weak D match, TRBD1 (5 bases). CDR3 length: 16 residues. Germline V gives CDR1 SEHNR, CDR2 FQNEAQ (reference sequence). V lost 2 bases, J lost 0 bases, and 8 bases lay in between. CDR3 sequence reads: CASSLQGASGANVLTF. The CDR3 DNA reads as TGTGCCAGCAGCTTACAGGGCGCCTCTGGGGCCAACGTCCTGACTTTC. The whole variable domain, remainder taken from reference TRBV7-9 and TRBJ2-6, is DTGVSQNPRHKITKRGQNVTFRCDPISEHNRLYWYRQTLGQGPEFLTYFQNEAQLEKSRLLSDRFSAERPKGSFSTLEIQRTEQGDSAMYLCASSLQGASGANVLTFGAGSRLTVL.